The TCR beta chain described here comes from a study of CD8+ T cells in alopecia areata. Background on the study: Dosing with tofacitinib proceeded for 6 to 18 months, followed by 6 months off drug. Study results and limitations: Administration of tofacitinib significantly diminished scalp clonality and expanded CD8+ clones within the top 100. Lesional scalp exceeded normal scalp in clonality, especially in alopecia totalis/universalis.

RNA was extracted and reverse transcribed into cDNA as the sequencing template. Produced via immunoSEQ multiplex PCR; TCRdb's table is partial and in-frame only. The table has over 150,000 clones, approximately 62% seen once. The treatment here: oral pan-JAK inhibitor, 5-10 mg twice daily. Peripheral blood and lesional scalp punch biopsies were taken from alopecia areata patients. This CDR3 contains 13 residues. Trimming left V 1 base short and J 7 bases short, with 12 bases between. Germline-derived CDR1 and CDR2 are SGHRS and YFSETQ. With regard to this clone: The antigen is unknown.

This receptor was obtained from a human donor with alopecia areata. The J gene is TRBJ2-7, the V gene TRBV5-1; D not resolved. Material: CD4+ T cells sorted from blood, obtained at week 24, from a patient treated with tofacitinib. The chain's CDR3 is CASSLLIREEQYF. The CDR3 nucleotides are TGCGCCAGCAGCTTGTTGATAAGGGAAGAGCAGTACTTC.